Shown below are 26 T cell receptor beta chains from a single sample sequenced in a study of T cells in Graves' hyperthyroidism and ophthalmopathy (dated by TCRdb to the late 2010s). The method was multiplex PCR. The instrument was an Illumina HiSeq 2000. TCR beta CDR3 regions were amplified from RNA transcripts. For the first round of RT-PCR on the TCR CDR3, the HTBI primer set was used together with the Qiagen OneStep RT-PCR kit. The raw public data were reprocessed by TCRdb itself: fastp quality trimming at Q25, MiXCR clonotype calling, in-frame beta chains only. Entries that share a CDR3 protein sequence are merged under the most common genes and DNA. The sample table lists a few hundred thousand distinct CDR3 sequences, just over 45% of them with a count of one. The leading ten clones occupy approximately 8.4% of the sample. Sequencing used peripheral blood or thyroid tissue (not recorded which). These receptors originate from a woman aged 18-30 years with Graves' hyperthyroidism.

The CDR3 is CSDGTGDQPQHF. Here the CDR3 DNA reads TGCAGCGACGGGACAGGGGATCAGCCCCAGCATTTT. The J gene is TRBJ1-5, the V gene TRBV29-1; 10 nucleotides match TRBD1. The CDR3 is 12 amino acids. Germline lookup yields CDR1 SQVTM and CDR2 ANQGSEA. The junction had 2 bases not matched to a gene; V was cut back by 7 bases and J by 5 bases.

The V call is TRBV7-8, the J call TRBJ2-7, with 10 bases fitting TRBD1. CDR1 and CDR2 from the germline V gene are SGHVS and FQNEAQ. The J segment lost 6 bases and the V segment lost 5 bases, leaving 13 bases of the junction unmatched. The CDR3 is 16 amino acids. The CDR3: CASSDLSGQGNSEQYF. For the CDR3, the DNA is TGTGCCAGCAGCGACTTATCGGGACAGGGGAACAGCGAGCAGTACTTC.

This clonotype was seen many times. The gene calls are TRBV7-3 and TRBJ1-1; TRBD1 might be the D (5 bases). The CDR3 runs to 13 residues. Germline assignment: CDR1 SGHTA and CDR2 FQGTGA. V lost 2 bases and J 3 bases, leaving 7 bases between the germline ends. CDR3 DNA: TGTGCCAGCAGCTTATTGACAGACACTGAAGCTTTCTTT. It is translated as CASSLLTDTEAFF.

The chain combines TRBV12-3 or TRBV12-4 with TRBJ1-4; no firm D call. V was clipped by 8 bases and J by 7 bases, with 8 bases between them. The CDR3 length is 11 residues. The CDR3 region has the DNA TGTGCCAGCGGTGTCACTGAAAAACTGTTTTTT. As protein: CASGVTEKLFF.

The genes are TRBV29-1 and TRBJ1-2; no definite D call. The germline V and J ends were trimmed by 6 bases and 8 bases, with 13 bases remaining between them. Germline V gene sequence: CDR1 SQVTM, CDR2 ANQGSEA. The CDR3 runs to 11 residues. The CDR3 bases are TGCAGCGTGGGGATGGGGAACGGCTACACCTTC. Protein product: CSVGMGNGYTF. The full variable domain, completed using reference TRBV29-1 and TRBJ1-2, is SAVISQKPSRDICQRGTSLTIQCQVDSQVTMMFWYRQQPGQSLTLIATANQGSEATYESGFVIDKFPISRPNLTFSTLTVSNMSPEDSSIYLCSVGMGNGYTFGSGTRLTVV.

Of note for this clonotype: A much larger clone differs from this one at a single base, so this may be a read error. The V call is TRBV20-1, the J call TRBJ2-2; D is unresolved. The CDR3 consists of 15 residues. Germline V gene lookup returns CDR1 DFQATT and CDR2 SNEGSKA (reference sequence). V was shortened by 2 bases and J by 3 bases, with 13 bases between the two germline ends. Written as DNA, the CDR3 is TGCAGTGCTAGATCCAAGGTAGAAGACACCGGGGAGCTGTTTTTT. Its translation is CSARSKVEDTGELFF.

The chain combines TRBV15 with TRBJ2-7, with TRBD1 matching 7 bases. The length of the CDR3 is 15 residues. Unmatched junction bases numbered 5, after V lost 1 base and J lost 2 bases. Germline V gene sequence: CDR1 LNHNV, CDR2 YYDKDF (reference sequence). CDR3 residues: CATSRGTDRAYEQYF. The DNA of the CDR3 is TGTGCCACCAGCAGAGGCACCGACAGGGCCTACGAGCAGTACTTC.

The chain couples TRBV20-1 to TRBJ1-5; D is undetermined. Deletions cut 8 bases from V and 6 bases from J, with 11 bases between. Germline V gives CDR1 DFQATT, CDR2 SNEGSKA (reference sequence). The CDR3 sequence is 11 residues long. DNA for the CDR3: TGCAGTTACCTCGATCGTCAGCCCCAGCATTTT. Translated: CSYLDRQPQHF.

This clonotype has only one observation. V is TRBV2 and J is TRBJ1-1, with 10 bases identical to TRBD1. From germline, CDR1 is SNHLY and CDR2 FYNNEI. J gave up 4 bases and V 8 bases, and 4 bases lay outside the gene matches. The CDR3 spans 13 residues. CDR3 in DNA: TGTGCCAGCGGAAGGACAGGGGGCACTGAAGCTTTCTTT. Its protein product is CASGRTGGTEAFF.

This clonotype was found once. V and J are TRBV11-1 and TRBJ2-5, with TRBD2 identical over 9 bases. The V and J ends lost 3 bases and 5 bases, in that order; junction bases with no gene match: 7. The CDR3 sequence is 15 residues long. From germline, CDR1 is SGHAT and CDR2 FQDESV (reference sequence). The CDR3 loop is CASSFSGSGRETQYF. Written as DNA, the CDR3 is TGTGCCAGCAGCTTTAGCGGGAGTGGAAGGGAGACCCAGTACTTC.

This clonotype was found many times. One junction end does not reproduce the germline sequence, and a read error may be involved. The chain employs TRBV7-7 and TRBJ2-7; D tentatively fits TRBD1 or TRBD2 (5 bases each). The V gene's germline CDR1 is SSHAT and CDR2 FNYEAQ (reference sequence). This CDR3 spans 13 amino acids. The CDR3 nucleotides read TGTGCTAGCAGCCCGATGAGGGGCTACGAGCAGTACTTC. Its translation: CASSPMRGYEQYF.

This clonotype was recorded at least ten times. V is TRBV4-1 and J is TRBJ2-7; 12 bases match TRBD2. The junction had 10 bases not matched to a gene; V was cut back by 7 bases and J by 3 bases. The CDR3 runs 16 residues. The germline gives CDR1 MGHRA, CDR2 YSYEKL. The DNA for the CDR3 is TGCGCCAGCACCGGGACTAGCGGGTTGGGGCGCTACGAGCAGTACTTC. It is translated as CASTGTSGLGRYEQYF.

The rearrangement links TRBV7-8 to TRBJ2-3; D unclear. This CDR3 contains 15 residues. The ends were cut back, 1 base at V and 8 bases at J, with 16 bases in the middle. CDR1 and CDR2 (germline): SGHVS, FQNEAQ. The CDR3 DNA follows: TGTGCCAGCAGCTTAGAGACGGAGAGGATAGGTACGCAGTATTTT. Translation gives CASSLETERIGTQYF.

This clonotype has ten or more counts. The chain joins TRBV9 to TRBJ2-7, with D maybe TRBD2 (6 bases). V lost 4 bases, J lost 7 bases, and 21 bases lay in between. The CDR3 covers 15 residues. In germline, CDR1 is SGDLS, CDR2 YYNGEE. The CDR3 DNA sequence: TGTGCCAGCAGCCCTCGACTAGGCCCAACTAGTGAGCAGTACTTC. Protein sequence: CASSPRLGPTSEQYF.

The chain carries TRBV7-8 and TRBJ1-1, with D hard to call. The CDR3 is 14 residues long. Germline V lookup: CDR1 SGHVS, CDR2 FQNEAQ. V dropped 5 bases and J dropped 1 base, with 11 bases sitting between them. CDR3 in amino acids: CASSTPRGNTEAFF. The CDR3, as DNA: TGTGCCAGCAGCACACCTCGGGGGAACACTGAAGCTTTCTTT. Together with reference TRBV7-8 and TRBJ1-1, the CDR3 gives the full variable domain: GAGVSQSPRYKVAKRGQDVALRCDPISGHVSLFWYQQALGQGPEFLTYFQNEAQLDKSGLPSDRFFAERPEGSVSTLKIQRTQQEDSAVYLCASSTPRGNTEAFFGQGTRLTVV.

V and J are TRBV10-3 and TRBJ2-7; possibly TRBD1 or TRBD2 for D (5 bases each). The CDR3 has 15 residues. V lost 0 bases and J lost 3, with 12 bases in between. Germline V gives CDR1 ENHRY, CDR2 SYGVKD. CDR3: CAISESGTAYYEQYF. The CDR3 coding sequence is TGTGCCATCAGTGAGTCGGGGACGGCCTACTACGAGCAGTACTTC.

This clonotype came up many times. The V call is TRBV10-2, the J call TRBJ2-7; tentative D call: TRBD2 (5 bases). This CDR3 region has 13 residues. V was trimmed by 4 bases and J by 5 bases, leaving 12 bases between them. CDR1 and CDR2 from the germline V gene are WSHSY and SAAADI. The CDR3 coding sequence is TGCGCCAGCAGTGTTTGGGGAGCCCACGAGCAGTACTTC. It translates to CASSVWGAHEQYF.

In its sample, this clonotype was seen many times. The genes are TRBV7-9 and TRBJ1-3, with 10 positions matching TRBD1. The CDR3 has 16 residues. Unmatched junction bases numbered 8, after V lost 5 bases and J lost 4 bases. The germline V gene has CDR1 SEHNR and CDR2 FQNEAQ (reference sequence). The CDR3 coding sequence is TGTGCCAGCAGCCCGACAGGGGGCGCATCGGGAAACACCATATATTTT. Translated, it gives CASSPTGGASGNTIYF. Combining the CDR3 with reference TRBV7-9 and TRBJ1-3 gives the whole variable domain DTGVSQNPRHKITKRGQNVTFRCDPISEHNRLYWYRQTLGQGPEFLTYFQNEAQLEKSRLLSDRFSAERPKGSFSTLEIQRTEQGDSAMYLCASSPTGGASGNTIYFGEGSWLTVV.

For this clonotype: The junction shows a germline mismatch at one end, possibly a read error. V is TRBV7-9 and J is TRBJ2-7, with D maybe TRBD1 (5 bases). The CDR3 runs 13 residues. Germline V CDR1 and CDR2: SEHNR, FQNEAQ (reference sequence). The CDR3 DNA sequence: TGCGCCAGCAGCCAAGTGGCAGGGCACGAGCAGTACTTC. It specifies CASSQVAGHEQYF.

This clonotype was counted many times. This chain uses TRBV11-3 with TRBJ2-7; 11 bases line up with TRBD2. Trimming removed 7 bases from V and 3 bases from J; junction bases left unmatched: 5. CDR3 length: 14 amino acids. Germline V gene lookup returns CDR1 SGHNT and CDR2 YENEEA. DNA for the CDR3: TGTGCCAGCACCCTGACTAGCGGGATCTACGAGCAGTACTTC. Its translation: CASTLTSGIYEQYF.

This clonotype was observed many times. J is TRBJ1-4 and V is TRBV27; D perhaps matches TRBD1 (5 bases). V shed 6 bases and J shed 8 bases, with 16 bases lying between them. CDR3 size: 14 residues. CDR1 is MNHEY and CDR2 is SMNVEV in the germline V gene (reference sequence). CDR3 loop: CASRRGTIVEKLFF. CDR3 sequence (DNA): TGTGCCAGCAGACGGGGCACGATAGTCGAAAAACTGTTTTTT.

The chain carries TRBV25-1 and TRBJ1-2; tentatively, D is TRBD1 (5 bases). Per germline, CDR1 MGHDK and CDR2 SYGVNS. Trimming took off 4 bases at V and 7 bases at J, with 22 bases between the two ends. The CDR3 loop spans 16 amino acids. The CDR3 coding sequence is TGTGCCAGCAGTGCTAGAGATTGGGAGGGGAGTAGTGGCTACACCTTC. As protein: CASSARDWEGSSGYTF.

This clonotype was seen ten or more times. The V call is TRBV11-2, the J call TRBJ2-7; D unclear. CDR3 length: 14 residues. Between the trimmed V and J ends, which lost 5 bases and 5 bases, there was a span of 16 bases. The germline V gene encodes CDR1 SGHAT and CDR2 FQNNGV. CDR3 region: CASSQILLAHEQYF. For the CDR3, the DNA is TGTGCCAGCAGCCAGATTCTTTTAGCCCACGAGCAGTACTTC.

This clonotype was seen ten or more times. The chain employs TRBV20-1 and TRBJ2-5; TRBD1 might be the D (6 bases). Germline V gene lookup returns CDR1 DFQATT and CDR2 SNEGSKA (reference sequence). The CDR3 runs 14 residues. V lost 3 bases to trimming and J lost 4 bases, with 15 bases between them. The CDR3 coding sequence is TGCAGTGCTAGTACAACAGGGCGTGGAGAGACCCAGTACTTC. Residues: CSASTTGRGETQYF.

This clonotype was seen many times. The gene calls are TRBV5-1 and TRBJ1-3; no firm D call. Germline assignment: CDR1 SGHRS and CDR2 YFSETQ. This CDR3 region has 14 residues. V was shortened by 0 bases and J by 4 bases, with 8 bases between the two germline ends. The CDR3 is CASSLGIDGNTIYF. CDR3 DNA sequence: TGCGCCAGCAGCTTGGGTATTGACGGAAACACCATATATTTT.

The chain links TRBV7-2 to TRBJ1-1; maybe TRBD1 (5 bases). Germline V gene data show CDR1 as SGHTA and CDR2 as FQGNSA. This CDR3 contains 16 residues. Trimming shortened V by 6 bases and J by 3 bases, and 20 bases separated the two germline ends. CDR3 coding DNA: TGTGCCAGCAGTCGACAGCGAAGGGGCTTCGACACTGAAGCTTTCTTT. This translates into CASSRQRRGFDTEAFF.